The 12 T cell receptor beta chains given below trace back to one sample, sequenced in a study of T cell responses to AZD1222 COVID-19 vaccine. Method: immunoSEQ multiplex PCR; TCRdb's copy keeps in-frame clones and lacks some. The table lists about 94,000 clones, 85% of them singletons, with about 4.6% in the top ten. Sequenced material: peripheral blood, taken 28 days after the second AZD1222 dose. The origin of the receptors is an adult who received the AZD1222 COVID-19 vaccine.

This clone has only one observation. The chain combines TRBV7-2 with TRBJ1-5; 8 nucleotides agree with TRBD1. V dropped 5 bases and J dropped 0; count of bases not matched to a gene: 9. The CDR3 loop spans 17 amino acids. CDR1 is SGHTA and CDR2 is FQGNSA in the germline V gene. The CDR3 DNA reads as TGTGCCAGCAGCGACCGGACAGGGCCCCTTAGCAATCAGCCCCAGCATTTT. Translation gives CASSDRTGPLSNQPQHF.

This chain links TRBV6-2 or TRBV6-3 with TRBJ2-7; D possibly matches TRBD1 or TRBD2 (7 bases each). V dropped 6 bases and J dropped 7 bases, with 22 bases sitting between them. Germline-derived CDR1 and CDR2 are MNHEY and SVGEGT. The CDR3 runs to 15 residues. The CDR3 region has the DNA TGTGCCAGCAGCTCCAGGGGGGGGGCCGTTCGGGAGCAGTACTTC. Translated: CASSSRGGAVREQYF.

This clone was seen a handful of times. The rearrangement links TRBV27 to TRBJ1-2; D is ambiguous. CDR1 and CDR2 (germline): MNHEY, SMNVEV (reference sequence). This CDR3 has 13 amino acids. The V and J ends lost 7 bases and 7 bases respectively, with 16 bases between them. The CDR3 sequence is CASTRGLGSGYTF. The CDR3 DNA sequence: TGTGCCAGCACCCGAGGATTGGGGTCTGGCTACACCTTC.

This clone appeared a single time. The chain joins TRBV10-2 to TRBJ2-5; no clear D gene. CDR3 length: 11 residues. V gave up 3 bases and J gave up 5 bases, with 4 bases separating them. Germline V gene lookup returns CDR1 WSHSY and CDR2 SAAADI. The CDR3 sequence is CASSDFETQYF. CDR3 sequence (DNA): TGCGCCAGCAGTGATTTTGAGACCCAGTACTTC.

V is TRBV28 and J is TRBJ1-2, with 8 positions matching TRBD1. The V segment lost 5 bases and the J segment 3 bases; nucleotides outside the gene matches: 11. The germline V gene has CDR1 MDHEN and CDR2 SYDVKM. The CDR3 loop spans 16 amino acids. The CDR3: CASSAWTGSEDYGYTF. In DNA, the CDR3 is TGTGCCAGCAGTGCATGGACAGGGTCTGAAGACTATGGCTACACCTTC.

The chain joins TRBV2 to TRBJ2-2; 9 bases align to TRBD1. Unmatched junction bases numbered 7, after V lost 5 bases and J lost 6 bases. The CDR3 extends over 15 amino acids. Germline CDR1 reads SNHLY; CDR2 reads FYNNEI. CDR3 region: CASSKGQGMSGELFF. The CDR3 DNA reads TGTGCCAGCAGTAAAGGACAGGGGATGTCCGGGGAGCTGTTTTTT.

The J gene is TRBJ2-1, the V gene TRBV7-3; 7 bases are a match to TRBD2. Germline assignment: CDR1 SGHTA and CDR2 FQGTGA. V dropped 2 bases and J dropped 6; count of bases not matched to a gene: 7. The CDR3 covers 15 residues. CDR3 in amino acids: CASSLDGGSRNEQFF. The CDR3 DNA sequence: TGTGCCAGCAGCTTAGACGGCGGGAGCCGCAATGAGCAGTTCTTC.

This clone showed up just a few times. The CDR3: CASSFGTNLRETQYF. The CDR3 DNA reads as TGTGCCAGCAGTTTCGGGACTAACCTCCGAGAGACCCAGTACTTC. The chain employs TRBV6-5 and TRBJ2-5; TRBD2 matches at 7 bases. The germline CDR1 and CDR2 sequences are MNHEY and SVGAGI. The CDR3 consists of 15 residues. Trimming cost V 4 bases and J 4 bases; bases outside gene matches: 9.

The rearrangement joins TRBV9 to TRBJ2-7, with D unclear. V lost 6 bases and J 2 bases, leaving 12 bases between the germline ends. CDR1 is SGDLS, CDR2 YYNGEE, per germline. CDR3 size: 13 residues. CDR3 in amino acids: CASNPGGAYEQYF. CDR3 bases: TGTGCCAGCAATCCAGGCGGAGCCTACGAGCAGTACTTC. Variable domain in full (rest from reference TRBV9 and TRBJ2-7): DSGVTQTPKHLITATGQRVTLRCSPRSGDLSVYWYQQSLDQGLQFLIQYYNGEERAKGNILERFSAQQFPDLHSELNLSSLELGDSALYFCASNPGGAYEQYFGPGTRLTVT.

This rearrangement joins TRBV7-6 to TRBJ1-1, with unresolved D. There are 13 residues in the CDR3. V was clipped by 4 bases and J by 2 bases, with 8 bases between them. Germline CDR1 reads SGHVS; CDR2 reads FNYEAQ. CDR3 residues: CASSSDTNTEAFF. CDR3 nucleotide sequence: TGTGCCAGCAGCTCAGACACAAACACTGAAGCTTTCTTT.

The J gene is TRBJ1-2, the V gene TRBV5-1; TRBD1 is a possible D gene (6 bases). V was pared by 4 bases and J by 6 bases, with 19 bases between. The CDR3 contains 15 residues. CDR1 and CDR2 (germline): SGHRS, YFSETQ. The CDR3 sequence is CASSAALQGTNGYTF. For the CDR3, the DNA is TGCGCCAGCAGCGCGGCCTTACAGGGTACGAATGGCTACACCTTC.

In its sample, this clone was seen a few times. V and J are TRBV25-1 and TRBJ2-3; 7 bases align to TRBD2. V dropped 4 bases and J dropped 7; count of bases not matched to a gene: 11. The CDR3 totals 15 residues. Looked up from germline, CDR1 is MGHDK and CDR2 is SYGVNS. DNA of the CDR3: TGTGCCAGCAGTGGAGGGGCGGGAGCCGGGAATACGCAGTATTTT. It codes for CASSGGAGAGNTQYF.